This is a list of T cell receptor beta chains from one sample in a study of regulatory T cells in long-lasting Graves disease. A single record per CDR3 protein comes from TCRdb applying MiXCR to the multiplex PCR reads. The table includes hundreds of thousands of distinct CDR3 sequences, 16% detected once. These same records also appear under a second study, on T cells in Graves' hyperthyroidism and ophthalmopathy.

Here the sequenced sample was peripheral blood mononuclear cells (PBMCs), taken at new diagnosis, from a patient treated with antithyroid drugs. These receptors all come from a woman aged 25 to 39 with Graves disease. Both conserved end residues are part of each CDR3. The D gene is left open where the match is weak. Expanded clones get a size class; other rows say once, few or many, or leave the size out.

d_call: NA; clone_size: few; j_call: TRBJ2-7; cdr3_length: 14; v_call: TRBV7-6; cdr3_aa: CASSPFLGSYEQYF; cdr3_nt: TGTGCCAGCAGCCCCTTCCTGGGTTCCTACGAGCAGTACTTC
d_call: NA; clone_size: few; j_call: TRBJ1-5; cdr3_length: 12; v_call: TRBV7-2; cdr3_aa: CASSRWGQPQHF; cdr3_nt: TGTGCCAGCAGCCGTTGGGGTCAGCCCCAGCATTTT
d_call: NA; clone_size: NA; j_call: TRBJ1-2; cdr3_length: 17; v_call: TRBV28; cdr3_aa: CASSRSRAGGINYGYTF; cdr3_nt: TGTGCCAGCTCTCGGTCGAGGGCCGGGGGAATTAACTATGGCTACACCTTC
d_call: NA; clone_size: many; j_call: TRBJ2-4; cdr3_length: 15; v_call: TRBV6-1; cdr3_aa: CASSGTDPRYGIQYF; cdr3_nt: TGTGCCAGCAGTGGGACCGACCCGAGATATGGGATTCAGTACTTC
d_call: TRBD2; clone_size: NA; j_call: TRBJ2-2; cdr3_length: 16; v_call: TRBV19; cdr3_aa: CASSTSGSSQPGELFF; cdr3_nt: TGTGCCAGTAGTACCAGCGGGAGCTCCCAACCAGGGGAGCTGTTTTTT
d_call: NA; clone_size: many; j_call: TRBJ1-5; cdr3_length: 14; v_call: TRBV6-1; cdr3_aa: CASGRLRGNQPQHF; cdr3_nt: TGTGCCAGCGGACGCTTGCGAGGCAATCAGCCCCAGCATTTT
d_call: NA; clone_size: NA; j_call: TRBJ2-5; cdr3_length: 14; v_call: TRBV6-1; cdr3_aa: CATLISGDQETQYF; cdr3_nt: TGTGCCACCTTAATCTCAGGGGACCAAGAGACCCAGTACTTC
d_call: NA; clone_size: NA; j_call: TRBJ2-1; cdr3_length: 16; v_call: TRBV28; cdr3_aa: CASSAPTERSMFEQFF; cdr3_nt: TGTGCCAGCAGTGCGCCGACAGAAAGGTCGATGTTTGAGCAGTTCTTC
d_call: TRBD1; clone_size: NA; j_call: TRBJ1-4; cdr3_length: 17; v_call: TRBV7-2; cdr3_aa: CASSLTNPGQGDEKLFF; cdr3_nt: TGTGCCAGCAGCTTAACGAATCCGGGACAGGGAGATGAAAAACTGTTTTTT
d_call: TRBD2; clone_size: NA; j_call: TRBJ2-7; cdr3_length: 16; v_call: TRBV7-9; cdr3_aa: CASSSFRGLAYYEQYF; cdr3_nt: TGTGCCAGCAGCTCCTTTAGGGGACTAGCATACTACGAGCAGTACTTC
d_call: NA; clone_size: many; j_call: TRBJ2-2; cdr3_length: 13; v_call: TRBV12-3/TRBV12-4; cdr3_aa: CASSLRGTGELFF; cdr3_nt: TGTGCCAGCAGTTTAAGGGGGACCGGGGAGCTGTTTTTT